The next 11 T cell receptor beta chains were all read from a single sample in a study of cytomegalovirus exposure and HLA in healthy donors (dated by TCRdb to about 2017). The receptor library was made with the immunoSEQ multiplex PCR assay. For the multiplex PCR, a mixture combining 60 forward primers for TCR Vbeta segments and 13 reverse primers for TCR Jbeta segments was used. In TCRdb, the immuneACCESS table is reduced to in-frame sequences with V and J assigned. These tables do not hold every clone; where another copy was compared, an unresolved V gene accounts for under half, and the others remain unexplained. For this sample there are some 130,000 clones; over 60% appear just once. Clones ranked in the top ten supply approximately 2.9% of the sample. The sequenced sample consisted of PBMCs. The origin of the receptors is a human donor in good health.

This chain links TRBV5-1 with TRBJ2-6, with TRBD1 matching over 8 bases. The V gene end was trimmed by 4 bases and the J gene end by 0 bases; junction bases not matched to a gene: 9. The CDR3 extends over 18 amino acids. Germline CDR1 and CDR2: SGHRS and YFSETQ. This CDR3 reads CASSRGQGLTSGANVLTF. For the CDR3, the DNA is TGCGCCAGCAGCCGTGGACAGGGCCTTACCTCTGGGGCCAACGTCCTGACTTTC. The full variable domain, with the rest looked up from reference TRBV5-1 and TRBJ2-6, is KAGVTQTPRYLIKTRGQQVTLSCSPISGHRSVSWYQQTPGQGLQFLFEYFSETQRNKGNFPGRFSGRQFSNSRSEMNVSTLELGDSALYLCASSRGQGLTSGANVLTFGAGSRLTVL.

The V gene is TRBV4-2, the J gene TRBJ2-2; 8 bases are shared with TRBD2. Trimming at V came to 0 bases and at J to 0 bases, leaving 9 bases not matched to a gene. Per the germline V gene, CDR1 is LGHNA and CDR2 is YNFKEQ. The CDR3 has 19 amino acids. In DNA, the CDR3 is TGTGCCAGCAGCCAAGAGTCGGGAGGGTCGTTCGCGAACACCGGGGAGCTGTTTTTT. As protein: CASSQESGGSFANTGELFF.

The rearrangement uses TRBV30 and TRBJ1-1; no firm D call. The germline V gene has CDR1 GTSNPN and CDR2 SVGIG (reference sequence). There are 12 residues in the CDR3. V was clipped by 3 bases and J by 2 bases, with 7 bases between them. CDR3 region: CAWRAGNTEAFF. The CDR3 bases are TGTGCCTGGAGGGCGGGTAACACTGAAGCTTTCTTT.

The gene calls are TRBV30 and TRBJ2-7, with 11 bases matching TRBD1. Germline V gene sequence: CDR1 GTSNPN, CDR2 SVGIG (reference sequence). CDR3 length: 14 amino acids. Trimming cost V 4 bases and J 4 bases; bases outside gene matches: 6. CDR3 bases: TGTGCCTGGATCGCCGGGACAGGGGGATACGAGCAGTACTTC. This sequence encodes CAWIAGTGGYEQYF.

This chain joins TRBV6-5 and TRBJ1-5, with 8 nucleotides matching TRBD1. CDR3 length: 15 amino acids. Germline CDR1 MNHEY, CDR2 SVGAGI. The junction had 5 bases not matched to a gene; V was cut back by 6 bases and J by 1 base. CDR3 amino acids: CASRKQGGSNQPQHF. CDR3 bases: TGTGCCAGCAGAAAACAGGGGGGAAGCAATCAGCCCCAGCATTTT.

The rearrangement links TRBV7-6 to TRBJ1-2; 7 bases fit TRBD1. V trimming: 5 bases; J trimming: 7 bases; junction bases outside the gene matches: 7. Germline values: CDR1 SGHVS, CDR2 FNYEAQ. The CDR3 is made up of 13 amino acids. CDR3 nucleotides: TGTGCCAGCAGCCAAAGACAGGGTTTTGGCTACACCTTC. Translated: CASSQRQGFGYTF.

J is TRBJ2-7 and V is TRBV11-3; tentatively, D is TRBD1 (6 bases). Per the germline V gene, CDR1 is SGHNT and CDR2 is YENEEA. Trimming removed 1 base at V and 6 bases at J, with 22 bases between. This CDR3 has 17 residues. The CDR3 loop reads CASSLGSRTEPFPEQYF. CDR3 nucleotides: TGTGCCAGCAGCTTAGGATCTCGGACAGAGCCGTTCCCCGAGCAGTACTTC.

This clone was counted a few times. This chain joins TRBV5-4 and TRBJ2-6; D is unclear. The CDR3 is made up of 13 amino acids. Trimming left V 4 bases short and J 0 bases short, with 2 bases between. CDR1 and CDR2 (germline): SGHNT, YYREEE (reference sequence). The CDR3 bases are TGTGCCAGCAGCCTCTCTGGGGCCAACGTCCTGACTTTC. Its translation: CASSLSGANVLTF.

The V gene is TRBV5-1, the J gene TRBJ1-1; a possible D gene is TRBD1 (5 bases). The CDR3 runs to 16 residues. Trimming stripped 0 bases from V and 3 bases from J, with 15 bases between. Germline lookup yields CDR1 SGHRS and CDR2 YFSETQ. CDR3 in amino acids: CASSLDWGQRDTEAFF. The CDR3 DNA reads TGCGCCAGCAGCTTGGATTGGGGCCAAAGGGACACTGAAGCTTTCTTT.

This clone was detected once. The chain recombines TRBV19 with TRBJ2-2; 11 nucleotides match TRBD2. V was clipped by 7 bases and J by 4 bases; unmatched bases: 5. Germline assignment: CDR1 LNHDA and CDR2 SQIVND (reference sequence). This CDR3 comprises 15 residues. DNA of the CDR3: TGTGCCAGTAATGGCCTAGCGGGGGGCACCGGGGAGCTGTTTTTT. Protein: CASNGLAGGTGELFF.

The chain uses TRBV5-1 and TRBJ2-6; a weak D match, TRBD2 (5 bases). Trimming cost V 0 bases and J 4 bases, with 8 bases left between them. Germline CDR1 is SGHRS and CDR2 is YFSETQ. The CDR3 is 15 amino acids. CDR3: CASSLGGVGANVLTF. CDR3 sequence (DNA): TGCGCCAGCAGCTTGGGGGGAGTCGGGGCCAACGTCCTGACTTTC.